This TCR beta chain appears in the sequencing data of a study of cytomegalovirus exposure and HLA in healthy donors. Study details: A prior study identified over 100 million unique TCR beta sequences from 200 million or so T cells.

Trimming left V 4 bases short and J 0 bases short, with 7 bases between. The V gene's germline CDR1 is SNHLY and CDR2 FYNNEI. CDR3 length: 14 residues. This clone was detected a few times. The antigen remains unidentified. PCR primers comprised 60 Vbeta and 13 Jbeta primers. Using immunoSEQ multiplex PCR, the repertoire was profiled, and TCRdb retains in-frame clones only, with some absent. The data show 100,000 to 150,000 clones, with 60% to 80% seen just once and roughly 0.99% held by the top ten. Overall study findings and caveats: Among donors in an Asian-associated ancestry cluster, a later analysis reportedly found fewer N-insertions than the roughly 610-donor mean. Association of a missense DCLRE1C variant with TCR beta V- and J-gene trimming was reported in a later analysis.

The specimen was PBMCs. This chain connects TRBV2 to TRBJ1-5; D perhaps matches TRBD1 (5 bases). The TCR sequence derives from a male donor in good health and CMV-seronegative. CDR3 region: CASSGQNSNQPQHF. The CDR3 region has the DNA TGTGCCAGCAGTGGACAGAATAGCAATCAGCCCCAGCATTTT. Looking up the rest from reference TRBV2 and TRBJ1-5 gives the full variable domain: EPEVTQTPSHQVTQMGQEVILRCVPISNHLYFYWYRQILGQKVEFLVSFYNNEISEKSEIFDDQFSVERPDGSNFTLKIRSTKLEDSAMYFCASSGQNSNQPQHFGDGTRLSIL.